The rows below give T cell receptor beta chains drawn from one sample of a study of T cells after yellow fever vaccination. TCRdb re-called the 5' RACE reads with MiXCR, one entry per CDR3 protein. The sample yields 500,000 to 650,000 distinct CDR3 sequences, roughly 13% seen once. The source material was PBMCs, sampled on the day of the yellow fever booster vaccination. The origin of the receptors is a man in his thirties or forties who received the YFV17D yellow fever vaccine. The CDR3 runs from the conserved cysteine through the conserved F or W. D genes are given only for firm matches. Clone sizes are given selectively: once, few, many, or a class where the clone is expanded.

TRBJ2-7,.,.,15,TRBV7-2,TGTGCCAGCAGCTTAGTAGGGACCGAAGCCTACGAGCAGTACTTC,CASSLVGTEAYEQYF
TRBJ2-1,.,TRBD1,14,TRBV20-1,TGCAGCATACAGGGGGAGTGGTCCTACAATGAGCAGTTCTTC,CSIQGEWSYNEQFF
TRBJ2-7,.,.,12,TRBV7-9,TGTGCCAGCAGCCTGGCCTTGAACGAGCAGTACTTC,CASSLALNEQYF
TRBJ1-1,.,.,13,TRBV12-3/TRBV12-4,TGTGACAGCAGTTTCCTGGGGGACACTGAAGCTTTCTTT,CDSSFLGDTEAFF
TRBJ2-7,many,TRBD2,16,TRBV5-1,TGCGCCAGCAGCTCGACTAGCGGGAGGGCCATGGACGAGCAGTACTTC,CASSSTSGRAMDEQYF
TRBJ2-1,.,TRBD1,11,TRBV30,TGTGCCTGGATACAGGGGTATGAGCAGTTCTTC,CAWIQGYEQFF
TRBJ2-7,.,TRBD2,14,TRBV5-4,TGTGCCAGCAGCAAGGGACTAGCGGCCCACGAGCAGTACTTC,CASSKGLAAHEQYF
TRBJ2-6,.,.,18,TRBV20-1,TGCAGTGCTAGAGATGGGGGGGCAGGGCGTGCTGGGGCCAACGTCCTGACTTTC,CSARDGGAGRAGANVLTF
TRBJ1-5,.,.,13,TRBV7-9,TGTGCCAGCAATTGGGGGGTCGGGCAGCCCCAGCATTTT,CASNWGVGQPQHF
TRBJ1-1,few,.,14,TRBV7-9,TGTGCCAGCACCCCCGGGGAGCCGAACACTGAAGCTTTCTTT,CASTPGEPNTEAFF
TRBJ2-5,many,.,12,TRBV4-2,TGTGCCAGCAGCCAAGATCGAGAGACCCAGTACTTC,CASSQDRETQYF
TRBJ2-7,few,.,17,TRBV7-9,TGTGCCAGCAGCTCCCCCCGCGGGAATCCATTTTCCTACGAGCAGTACTTC,CASSSPRGNPFSYEQYF
TRBJ2-1,few,.,14,TRBV5-1,TGCGCCAGCAGCAGGGGGGACGCATACAATGAGCAGTTCTTC,CASSRGDAYNEQFF
TRBJ2-2,few,TRBD2,19,TRBV27,TGTGCCAGCAGTTTCCTACAGACTAGCGGGAACCCGAGCACCGGGGAGCTGTTTTTT,CASSFLQTSGNPSTGELFF
TRBJ2-2,.,.,12,TRBV24-1,TGTGCCACCAGTGATTTGCAGGGGGAGCTGTTTTTT,CATSDLQGELFF
TRBJ1-1,few,.,14,TRBV7-2,TGTGCCAGCAGCGGATCTACAGTGAACACTGAAGCTTTCTTT,CASSGSTVNTEAFF
TRBJ2-1,.,.,17,TRBV7-2,TGTGCCAGCAGCCCCCCCAATCGGGGGAGAGGGGGCAATGAGCAGTTCTTC,CASSPPNRGRGGNEQFF
TRBJ2-1,few,TRBD2,14,TRBV9,TGTGCCAGCAGCGTAAGCGGGAGTGGGAATGAGCAGTTCTTC,CASSVSGSGNEQFF
TRBJ2-2,.,.,17,TRBV3-1,TGTGCCAGCAGCCAAGATCTAAGCAGTTCCAACACCGGGGAGCTGTTTTTT,CASSQDLSSSNTGELFF
TRBJ2-5,.,.,11,TRBV6-6,TGTGCCAGCAGTTACTCTGGGGCCCAGTACTTC,CASSYSGAQYF
TRBJ2-7,few,TRBD1,14,TRBV3-1,TGTGCCAGCAGCCAAGAGGACAGGGGTTACGAGCAGTACTTC,CASSQEDRGYEQYF
TRBJ2-1,.,.,12,TRBV27,TGTGTCGCGGGACCTACTTACAATGAGCAGTTCTTC,CVAGPTYNEQFF
TRBJ2-1,.,.,15,TRBV12-3/TRBV12-4,TGTGCCAGCAGTTTTTCCGGGGCCACCTACAATGAGCAGTTCTTC,CASSFSGATYNEQFF
TRBJ1-6,.,.,15,TRBV5-5,TGTGCCAGCAGCTTGGAGGGGACCATAAATTCACCCCTCCACTTT,CASSLEGTINSPLHF
TRBJ1-5,few,TRBD1,15,TRBV7-2,TGTGCCAGCAGCTTAGCGCAGGCAGGGGGCCAGCCCCAGCATTTT,CASSLAQAGGQPQHF
TRBJ2-3,.,TRBD2,13,TRBV29-1,TGCAGCGTTATCGCGGGAGAAACAGATACGCAGTATTTT,CSVIAGETDTQYF
TRBJ2-7,many,TRBD2,15,TRBV6-5,TGTGCCAGCAGTTTAGGCGGGAGGGCGAGGTACGAGCAGTACTTC,CASSLGGRARYEQYF
TRBJ2-3,.,TRBD1,15,TRBV7-8,TGTGCCAGCAGCCTTCGGGACAGCCCAAGGGTGGCGCAGTATTTT,CASSLRDSPRVAQYF
TRBJ2-3,few,TRBD2,15,TRBV4-3,TGCGCCAGCGCGGGACTAGCGGGAGAAACGGATACGCAGTATTTT,CASAGLAGETDTQYF
TRBJ2-1,.,TRBD2,14,TRBV20-1,TGCAGTGCTAAGCGCGGGAGCTCCTACAATGAGCAGTTCTTC,CSAKRGSSYNEQFF
TRBJ2-6,.,TRBD1,15,TRBV29-1,TGCAGCGTTGGAGACAGGGCCCCTGGGGCCAACGTCCTGACTTTC,CSVGDRAPGANVLTF
TRBJ2-1,few,TRBD2,13,TRBV4-1,TGCGCCAGCGGTTGGGAGGGGAACAATGAGCAGTTCTTC,CASGWEGNNEQFF
TRBJ2-7,.,TRBD2,15,TRBV18,TGTGCCAGCTCACCGGCCACTAGCGGGGCCTACGAGCAGTACTTC,CASSPATSGAYEQYF
TRBJ1-4,.,.,14,TRBV29-1,TGCAGCGTTGGTTTCGGTGCAACTAATGAAAAACTGTTTTTT,CSVGFGATNEKLFF
TRBJ1-2,.,.,12,TRBV20-1,TGCAGTGCTCGGACAGCTAACTATGGCTACACCTTC,CSARTANYGYTF
TRBJ2-5,many,TRBD2,13,TRBV20-1,TGCAGTGCCCGACCGGGAGGCCGAGAGACCCAGTACTTC,CSARPGGRETQYF
TRBJ1-6,few,.,14,TRBV18,TGTGCCAGCTCCACAGGTTTCGACAATTCACCCCTCCACTTT,CASSTGFDNSPLHF
TRBJ1-2,few,.,14,TRBV7-9,.,CASILGATPGGYTF
TRBJ2-1,.,.,13,TRBV7-7,TGTGCTAGCAGCTTAGGCACCGCGGAGGAGCAGTTCTTC,CASSLGTAEEQFF
TRBJ1-2,.,TRBD1,15,TRBV29-1,TGCAGCGCCCTAGTGGGAGGGGGCCTTGGCTATGGCTACACCTTC,CSALVGGGLGYGYTF
TRBJ2-2,few,.,18,TRBV5-6,TGTGCCAGCACCTCTTACCGGAGGGCGCGGGCGAACACCGGGGAGCTGTTTTTT,CASTSYRRARANTGELFF
TRBJ2-1,few,.,16,TRBV12-3/TRBV12-4,TGTGCCAGCAGCTCCGAGGGTCGGGGCGGGCAAAATGAGCAGTTCTTC,CASSSEGRGGQNEQFF
TRBJ2-1,once,TRBD1,14,TRBV20-1,TGCAGTGCTAGAGGGACAGGGGGCATGTATGAGCAGTTCTTC,CSARGTGGMYEQFF
TRBJ2-2,.,TRBD2,15,TRBV4-1,TGCGCCAGCAGCCTCGTAGCGGGAGTCCCCGGGGAGCTGTTTTTT,CASSLVAGVPGELFF
TRBJ2-5,.,.,14,TRBV27,TGTGCCAGCAACCCCGGCAGGCAAAGGGAGACCCAGTACTTC,CASNPGRQRETQYF
TRBJ2-3,many,TRBD2,16,TRBV11-2,TGTGCCAGCAGCTTAGGGGCTAGCGGCCGCACAGATACGCAGTATTTT,CASSLGASGRTDTQYF